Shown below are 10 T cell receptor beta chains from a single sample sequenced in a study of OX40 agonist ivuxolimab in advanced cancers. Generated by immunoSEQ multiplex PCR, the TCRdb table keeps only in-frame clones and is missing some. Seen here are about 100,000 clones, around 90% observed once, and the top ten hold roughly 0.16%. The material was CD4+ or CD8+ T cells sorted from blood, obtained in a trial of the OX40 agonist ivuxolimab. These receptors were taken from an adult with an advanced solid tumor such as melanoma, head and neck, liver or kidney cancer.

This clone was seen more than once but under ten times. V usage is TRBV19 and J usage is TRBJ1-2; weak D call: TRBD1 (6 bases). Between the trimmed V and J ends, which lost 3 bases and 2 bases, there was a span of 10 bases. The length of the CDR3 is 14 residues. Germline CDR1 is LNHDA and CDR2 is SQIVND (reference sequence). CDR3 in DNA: TGTGCCAGTAGTATGGACAGCCTAAACTATGGCTACACCTTC. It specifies CASSMDSLNYGYTF.

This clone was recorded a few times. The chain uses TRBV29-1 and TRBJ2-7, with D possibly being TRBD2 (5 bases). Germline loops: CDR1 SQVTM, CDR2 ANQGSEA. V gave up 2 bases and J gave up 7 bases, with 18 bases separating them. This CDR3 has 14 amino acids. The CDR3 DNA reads TGCAGCGTTGAACTAGGCTCCGCTTCGGGGGAGCAGTACTTC. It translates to CSVELGSASGEQYF.

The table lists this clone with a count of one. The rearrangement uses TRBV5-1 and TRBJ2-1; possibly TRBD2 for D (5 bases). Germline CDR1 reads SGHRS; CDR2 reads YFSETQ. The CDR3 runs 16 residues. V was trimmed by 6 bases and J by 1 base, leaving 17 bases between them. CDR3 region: CASTGTSQVSYNEQFF. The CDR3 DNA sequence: TGCGCCAGCACCGGAACTAGTCAAGTTTCCTACAATGAGCAGTTCTTC.

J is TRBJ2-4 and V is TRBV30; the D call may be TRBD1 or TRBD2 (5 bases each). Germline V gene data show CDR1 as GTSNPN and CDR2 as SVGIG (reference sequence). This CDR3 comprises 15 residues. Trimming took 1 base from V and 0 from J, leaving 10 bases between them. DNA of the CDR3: TGTGCCTGGAGTGGTATTGGGGGAGCCAAAAACATTCAGTACTTC. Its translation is CAWSGIGGAKNIQYF. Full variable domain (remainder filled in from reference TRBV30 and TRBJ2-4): SQTIHQWPATLVQPVGSPLSLECTVEGTSNPNLYWYRQAAGRGLQLLFYSVGIGQISSEVPQNLSASRPQDRQFILSSKKLLLSDSGFYLCAWSGIGGAKNIQYFGAGTRLSVL.

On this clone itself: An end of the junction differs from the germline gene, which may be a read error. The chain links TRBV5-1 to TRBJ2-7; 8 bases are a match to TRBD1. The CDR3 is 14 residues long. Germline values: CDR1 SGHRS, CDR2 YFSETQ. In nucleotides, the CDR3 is TGTGCCAGCAGCTTCGGACAGGGATCTACGTTGCAGTACTTC. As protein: CASSFGQGSTLQYF.

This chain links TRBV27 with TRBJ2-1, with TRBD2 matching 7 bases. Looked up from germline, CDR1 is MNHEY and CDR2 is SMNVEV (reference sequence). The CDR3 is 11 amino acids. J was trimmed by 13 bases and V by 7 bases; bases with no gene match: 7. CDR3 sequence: CASTYREDQFF. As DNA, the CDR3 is TGTGCCAGCACCTACCGGGAGGACCAGTTCTTC.

CDR3 sequence: CASSLTSGGFGELFF. CDR3 bases: TGTGCCAGCAGCCTAACTAGCGGGGGTTTCGGGGAGCTGTTTTTT. The chain recombines TRBV7-9 with TRBJ2-2; 11 nucleotides agree with TRBD2. This CDR3 has 15 amino acids. Germline lookup yields CDR1 SEHNR and CDR2 FQNEAQ (reference sequence). V shed 5 bases, J shed 7 bases, and the junction held 6 bases outside the gene matches.

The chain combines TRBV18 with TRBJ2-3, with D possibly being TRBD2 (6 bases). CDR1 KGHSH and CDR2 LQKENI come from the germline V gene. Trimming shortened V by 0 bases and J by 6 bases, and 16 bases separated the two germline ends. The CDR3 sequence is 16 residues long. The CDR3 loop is CASSPPGGDPRDTQYF. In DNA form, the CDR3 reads TGTGCCAGCTCACCACCGGGCGGGGACCCGCGGGATACGCAGTATTTT. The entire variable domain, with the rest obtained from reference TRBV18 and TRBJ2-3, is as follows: NAGVMQNPRHLVRRRGQEARLRCSPMKGHSHVYWYRQLPEEGLKFMVYLQKENIIDESGMPKERFSAEFPKEGPSILRIQQVVRGDSAAYFCASSPPGGDPRDTQYFGPGTRLTVL.

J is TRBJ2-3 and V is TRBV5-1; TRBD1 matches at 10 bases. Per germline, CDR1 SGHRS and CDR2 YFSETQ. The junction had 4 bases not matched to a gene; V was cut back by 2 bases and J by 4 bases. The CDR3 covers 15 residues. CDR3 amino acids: CASSFGDRGADTQYF. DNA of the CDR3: TGCGCCAGCAGCTTTGGGGACAGGGGTGCAGATACGCAGTATTTT.

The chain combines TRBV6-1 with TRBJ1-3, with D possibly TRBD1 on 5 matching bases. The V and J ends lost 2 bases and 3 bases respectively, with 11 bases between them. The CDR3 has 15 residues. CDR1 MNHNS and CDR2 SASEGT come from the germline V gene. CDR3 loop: CASSEKRQIGNTIYF. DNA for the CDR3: TGTGCCAGCAGTGAAAAAAGACAGATTGGAAACACCATATATTTT.